This T cell receptor beta chain emerged from a study of blood T cell repertoires in COVID-19. Trimming stripped 2 bases from V and 3 bases from J, with 8 bases between. Germline V lookup: CDR1 MNHEY, CDR2 SVGAGI. The CDR3 spans 15 residues. Produced via immunoSEQ multiplex PCR; TCRdb's table is partial and in-frame only. The data show approximately 280,000 clones, with roughly 86% seen just once and under 3% held by the top ten. The sequencing sample was made of PBMCs or T cells enriched from blood (not recorded which). The clonotype comes from a woman aged 18-30 years who had recovered from COVID-19. The chain recombines TRBV6-5 with TRBJ1-6, with D unresolved. The CDR3 loop reads CASSYDGGYNSPLHF. The CDR3 DNA follows: TGTGCCAGCAGTTACGATGGCGGCTATAATTCACCCCTCCACTTT.